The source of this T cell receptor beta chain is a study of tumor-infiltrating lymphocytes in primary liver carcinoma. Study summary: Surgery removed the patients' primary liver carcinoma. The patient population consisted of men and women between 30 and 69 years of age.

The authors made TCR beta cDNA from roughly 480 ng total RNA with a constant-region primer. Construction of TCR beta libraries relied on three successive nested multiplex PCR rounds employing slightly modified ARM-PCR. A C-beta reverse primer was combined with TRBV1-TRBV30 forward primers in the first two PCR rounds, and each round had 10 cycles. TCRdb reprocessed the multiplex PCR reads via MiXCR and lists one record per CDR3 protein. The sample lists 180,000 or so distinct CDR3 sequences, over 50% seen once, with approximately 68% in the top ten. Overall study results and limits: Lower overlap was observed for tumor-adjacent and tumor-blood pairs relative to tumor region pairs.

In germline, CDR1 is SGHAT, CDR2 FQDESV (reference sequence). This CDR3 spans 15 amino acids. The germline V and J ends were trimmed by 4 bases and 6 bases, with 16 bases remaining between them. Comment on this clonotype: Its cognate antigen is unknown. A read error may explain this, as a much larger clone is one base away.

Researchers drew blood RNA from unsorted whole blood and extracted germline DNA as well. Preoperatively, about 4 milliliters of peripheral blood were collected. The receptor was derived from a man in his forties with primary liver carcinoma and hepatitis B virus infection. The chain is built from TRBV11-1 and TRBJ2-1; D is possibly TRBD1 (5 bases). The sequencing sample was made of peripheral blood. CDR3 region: CASSSPATDVNEQFF. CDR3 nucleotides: TGTGCCAGCAGCTCCCCGGCGACAGATGTCAATGAGCAGTTCTTC.